The present T cell receptor (beta chain) was sequenced within a study of regulatory T cells in long-lasting Graves disease. The sample holds many counts of this clonotype. Its antigen remains unidentified. Time point of the sample: newly diagnosed GD, antithyroid drugs for less than 3 months. Making the TCR library involved RNA that had been extracted from PBMCs. Arm-PCR with iRepertoire HTBI primers amplified the CDR3 regions for these TCR beta libraries. One entry per CDR3 protein results from TCRdb running MiXCR on the multiplex PCR reads. The sample carries around 250,000 distinct CDR3 sequences, about 19% recorded once. General study results and limits: Graves' patients with persistent disease showed TCR diversity lower than patients newly diagnosed. Accuracy could have been hurt by small sample size.

The sequence was obtained from a female donor with Graves disease. The input for sequencing was peripheral blood mononuclear cells (PBMCs), taken at new diagnosis, from a patient treated with antithyroid drugs.

The CDR3 loop is CSANRETYEQYF. CDR3 in DNA: TGCAGTGCTAACCGGGAGACCTACGAGCAGTACTTC. V gene TRBV20-1 combines with J gene TRBJ2-7; perhaps TRBD2 as D (6 bases). Trimming took 4 bases from V and 2 from J, leaving 9 bases between them. This CDR3 spans 12 amino acids. Germline lookup yields CDR1 DFQATT and CDR2 SNEGSKA (reference sequence).